Sequencing of this T cell receptor (beta chain) was carried out in a study of cytomegalovirus exposure and HLA in healthy donors. Germline V gene data show CDR1 as LNHDA and CDR2 as SQIVND (reference sequence). The ends were cut back, 3 bases at V and 11 bases at J, with 11 bases in the middle. There are 12 residues in the CDR3. The PCR made use of 60 Vbeta and 13 Jbeta primers. Using immunoSEQ multiplex PCR, the repertoire was profiled, and TCRdb retains in-frame clones only, with some absent. The sample consists of 110,000 or so clones, around four fifths of them appearing once. The chain is built from TRBV19 and TRBJ1-5, with D hard to call. The receptor was derived from a middle-aged woman in good health and CMV-seropositive. The specimen was PBMCs. In DNA, the CDR3 is TGTGCCAGTAGTATCCTGCCCGGGACCCAGCATTTT. Amino acid sequence: CASSILPGTQHF.